Sequencing of this TCR beta chain was carried out in a study of shared clonotypes between healthy human individuals. Generated by immunoSEQ multiplex PCR, the TCRdb table keeps only in-frame clones and is missing some. The profile covers over a million clones, with around 95% appearing a single time and 1.2% taken by the ten largest. This clone was recorded once. The length of the CDR3 is 13 residues. V was shortened by 0 bases and J by 7 bases, with 10 bases between the two germline ends. The V gene's germline CDR1 is SGHRS and CDR2 YFSETQ. The sequence came from a man aged 30 to 45 in good health. The chain has TRBV5-1 and TRBJ1-2; perhaps TRBD1 as D (6 bases). Sequencing was performed on naive CD4+ T cells sorted from blood. Regarding subset: CD45RA+ positively selected. CDR3 amino acids: CASSLAGAFGYTF. The CDR3 coding sequence is TGCGCCAGCAGCTTGGCAGGGGCGTTTGGCTACACCTTC. Full variable domain (outside the CDR3, taken from reference TRBV5-1 and TRBJ1-2): KAGVTQTPRYLIKTRGQQVTLSCSPISGHRSVSWYQQTPGQGLQFLFEYFSETQRNKGNFPGRFSGRQFSNSRSEMNVSTLELGDSALYLCASSLAGAFGYTFGSGTRLTVV.